One sample yielded the 17 T cell receptor beta chains listed below, sequenced in a study of blood T cell repertoires in COVID-19 (dated by TCRdb to 2020 to 2021). To prepare the library, the immunoSEQ multiplex PCR assay was applied. The clones in this table, taken by TCRdb from immuneACCESS, are in-frame only. Not every clone is retained; where verified, under half of the shortfall comes from an unresolved V gene, and the cause of the rest is unknown. The sample table records roughly 130,000 clones; around 85% of these occur just once. In total, the top ten clones hold 7% to 10% of the sample. The sample taken for sequencing was PBMCs or T cells enriched from blood (not recorded which). The source is a man between 50 and 59 years old who had recovered from COVID-19.

V usage is TRBV6-5 and J usage is TRBJ2-5; TRBD1 agrees at 12 bases. The trim removed 5 bases at V and 5 bases at J, leaving 6 bases unmatched. Germline CDR1 and CDR2: MNHEY and SVGAGI. The CDR3 has 15 residues. The CDR3, as DNA: TGTGCCAGCAGTCCGGGGACAGGGGGCGGGGAGACCCAGTACTTC. Its translation: CASSPGTGGGETQYF.

The V gene is TRBV6-5, the J gene TRBJ2-2; 11 bases fit TRBD2. The ends lost 7 bases at V and 3 bases at J; junction bases unmatched: 1. CDR3 length: 14 amino acids. CDR1 and CDR2 (germline): MNHEY, SVGAGI. The CDR3 nucleotides read TGTGCCAGCAATAGCGGGGGGGACACCGGGGAGCTGTTTTTT. Amino acids: CASNSGGDTGELFF.

This rearrangement joins TRBV30 to TRBJ2-6; no reliable D call. V was clipped by 2 bases and J by 4 bases, with 6 bases between them. The CDR3 has 13 amino acids. Germline-derived CDR1 and CDR2 are GTSNPN and SVGIG (reference sequence). The chain's CDR3 is CAWSQSGANVLTF. The CDR3 DNA is TGTGCCTGGAGTCAGTCAGGGGCCAACGTCCTGACTTTC.

This chain joins TRBV19 and TRBJ1-5, with a tentative D call TRBD1 (5 bases). Trimming shortened V by 4 bases and J by 10 bases, and 8 bases separated the two germline ends. The CDR3 loop spans 11 amino acids. Germline V gene data show CDR1 as LNHDA and CDR2 as SQIVND (reference sequence). Here the CDR3 DNA reads TGTGCCAGTAGTACGCAGGGACCCCAGCATTTT. It is translated as CASSTQGPQHF.

The CDR3 sequence is CASSLWVAGGAYNEQFF. In DNA, the CDR3 is TGTGCCAGCAGTTTATGGGTGGCAGGGGGCGCCTACAATGAGCAGTTCTTC. This chain joins TRBV28 and TRBJ2-1, with 8 bases lining up with TRBD1. The trim removed 0 bases at V and 2 bases at J, leaving 6 bases unmatched. CDR1 and CDR2 (germline): MDHEN, SYDVKM. The CDR3 is 17 amino acids. The variable domain in full, with the rest retrieved from reference TRBV28 and TRBJ2-1, is DVKVTQSSRYLVKRTGEKVFLECVQDMDHENMFWYRQDPGLGLRLIYFSYDVKMKEKGDIPEGYSVSREKKERFSLILESASTNQTSMYLCASSLWVAGGAYNEQFFGPGTRLTVL.

The V gene is TRBV9, the J gene TRBJ2-3; 12 bases map to TRBD2. Germline assignment: CDR1 SGDLS and CDR2 YYNGEE. The trim removed 3 bases at V and 2 bases at J, leaving 4 bases unmatched. The CDR3 length is 16 residues. The CDR3 coding sequence is TGTGCCAGCAGCGCTAGACTAGCGGGGGCCACAGATACGCAGTATTTT. Encoded protein: CASSARLAGATDTQYF.

The J gene is TRBJ1-2, the V gene TRBV12-3 or TRBV12-4; D is undetermined. CDR3 length: 11 amino acids. Trimming pared 3 bases from V and 6 bases from J, leaving 5 bases between. CDR3 coding DNA: TGTGCCAGCAGTTTCGGGGATGGCTACACCTTC. Its translation is CASSFGDGYTF.

The table lists this clone with a count of one. CDR3 coding DNA: TGCGCCAGCATTCCATCCCGGGGAGGAGAAAAACTGTTTTTT. Translating it yields CASIPSRGGEKLFF. V usage is TRBV23-1 and J usage is TRBJ1-4; D uncertain. TRBV23-1 is an open reading frame, and its role is uncertain. The CDR3 spans 14 residues. V lost 7 bases and J lost 8, with 17 bases in between.

The rearrangement links TRBV2 to TRBJ1-1; D may be TRBD1 (5 bases). The CDR3 loop spans 13 amino acids. CDR1 SNHLY and CDR2 FYNNEI come from the germline V gene. The V and J ends lost 5 bases and 4 bases respectively, with 11 bases between them. The CDR3 nucleotides are TGTGCCAGCAGTCAATTGGGGGGCACTGAAGCTTTCTTT. It yields the protein CASSQLGGTEAFF. Full variable domain (remainder filled in from reference TRBV2 and TRBJ1-1): EPEVTQTPSHQVTQMGQEVILRCVPISNHLYFYWYRQILGQKVEFLVSFYNNEISEKSEIFDDQFSVERPDGSNFTLKIRSTKLEDSAMYFCASSQLGGTEAFFGQGTRLTVV.

This sequence joins TRBV18 and TRBJ1-6, with D maybe TRBD1 (5 bases). Germline CDR1 reads KGHSH; CDR2 reads LQKENI. The ends were cut back, 0 bases at V and 8 bases at J, with 11 bases in the middle. The CDR3 runs 15 residues. Written as DNA, the CDR3 is TGTGCCAGCTCACCACCGGCAGGGATGCATTCACCCCTCCACTTT. Its translation: CASSPPAGMHSPLHF.

The chain has TRBV6-2 or TRBV6-3 and TRBJ2-7; 10 nucleotides agree with TRBD1. In germline, CDR1 is MNHEY, CDR2 SVGEGT. The J segment lost 7 bases and the V segment lost 4 bases, leaving 7 bases of the junction unmatched. The CDR3 is made up of 14 amino acids. The CDR3 nucleotides read TGTGCCAGCAGTTTAAGCGGACAGGGGGTAGAGCAGTACTTC. Translated: CASSLSGQGVEQYF.

The chain recombines TRBV10-1 with TRBJ2-3, with TRBD1 identical over 12 bases. The CDR3 length is 15 residues. CDR1 WNHNN and CDR2 SYGVQD come from the germline V gene (reference sequence). Germline trimming cut 5 bases from V and 6 bases from J; bases unmatched to any gene: 6. The CDR3 nucleotides are TGCGCCAGCAGTCCCGGGACAGGGGGCGCGGATACGCAGTATTTT. This gives the protein CASSPGTGGADTQYF.

In its sample, this clone was seen a few times. The chain is built from TRBV12-2 and TRBJ1-6. TRBV12-2 is designated a pseudogene. The CDR3 is 16 residues long. CDR3 in amino acids: CASRQGGNPYNSPLHF. In DNA, the CDR3 is TGTGCAAGTCGCCAGGGAGGGAACCCCTATAATTCACCCCTCCACTTT.

The count of this clone is one. J is TRBJ2-1 and V is TRBV15; 7 positions agree with TRBD2. Germline V gene lookup returns CDR1 LNHNV and CDR2 YYDKDF (reference sequence). CDR3 length equals 15 residues. V lost 5 bases and J lost 2; bases outside the gene matches: 6. CDR3 nucleotides: TGTGCCACCAGCGCCGACGCGGGGGCCTACAATGAGCAGTTCTTC. Its protein is CATSADAGAYNEQFF.

This clone has just one count. The CDR3 is CASSQRAPGQLNQPQHF. CDR3 nucleotide sequence: TGTGCCAGCAGCCAAAGGGCTCCGGGACAGCTTAATCAGCCCCAGCATTTT. The genes are TRBV16 and TRBJ1-5, with 7 nucleotides matching TRBD1. V lost 2 bases to trimming and J lost 4 bases; unmatched junction nucleotides: 11. CDR3 length: 17 amino acids. CDR1 and CDR2 from the germline V gene are KGHSY and FQNENV.

The rearrangement links TRBV6-5 to TRBJ1-3; tentatively, D is TRBD1 (6 bases). CDR1 MNHEY and CDR2 SVGAGI come from the germline V gene. V was shortened by 6 bases and J by 1 base, with 13 bases between the two germline ends. The CDR3 extends over 15 amino acids. CDR3 DNA sequence: TGTGCCAGCAGCCCCGACAGGACGTCTGGAAACACCATATATTTT. This encodes CASSPDRTSGNTIYF.

The chain uses TRBV23-1 and TRBJ2-3; 9 positions agree with TRBD1. TRBV23-1 is given ORF status, its function remaining uncertain. Trimming removed 6 bases from V and 6 bases from J; junction bases left unmatched: 10. The CDR3 sequence is 15 residues long. CDR3 protein: CASSPGTGSLDTQYF. Written as DNA, the CDR3 is TGCGCCAGCAGCCCCGGGACAGGGTCCTTGGATACGCAGTATTTT.